A single sample is the source of the 7 T cell receptor beta chains below, sequenced in a study of cytomegalovirus exposure and HLA in healthy donors. PCR employed 60 Vbeta and 13 Jbeta primers. Some clones are missing from TCRdb's copy, which holds only in-frame ones; the method was immunoSEQ multiplex PCR. Here the sample spans roughly 200,000 clones, 79% being singletons. The sequenced sample was PBMCs. The receptors derive from a woman aged 30 to 39 in good health and CMV-seropositive.

The chain carries TRBV5-1 and TRBJ1-6; possibly TRBD1 for D (5 bases). V dropped 3 bases and J dropped 6 bases, with 19 bases sitting between them. The CDR3 has 17 amino acids. The germline gives CDR1 SGHRS, CDR2 YFSETQ. The CDR3, as DNA: TGCGCCAGCAGCTCCCTGCCGGACAAAATTCCTAATTCACCCCTCCACTTT. Protein product: CASSSLPDKIPNSPLHF.

The rearrangement uses TRBV7-9 and TRBJ1-4; D not certain. Germline V gives CDR1 SEHNR, CDR2 FQNEAQ (reference sequence). The ends were cut back, 2 bases at V and 14 bases at J, with 15 bases in the middle. The CDR3 contains 13 residues. The CDR3 DNA is TGTGCCAGCAGCTTAACAGAGGGATACAGCCTGTTTTTT. Amino acids: CASSLTEGYSLFF.

The gene calls are TRBV18 and TRBJ2-2, with 8 bases fitting TRBD1. V was pared by 3 bases and J by 3 bases, with 3 bases of the junction left unmatched. CDR3 length: 15 residues. The germline V gene encodes CDR1 KGHSH and CDR2 LQKENI. The chain's CDR3 is CASSPGQGDTGELFF. The CDR3 DNA sequence: TGTGCCAGCTCACCCGGACAGGGAGACACCGGGGAGCTGTTTTTT.

The chain carries TRBV9 and TRBJ2-5, with a possible D match to TRBD2 (7 bases). CDR3 size: 15 residues. Germline assignment: CDR1 SGDLS and CDR2 YYNGEE. The V and J ends lost 5 bases and 2 bases respectively, with 16 bases between them. CDR3 region: CASSHTGRGQETQYF. Written as DNA, the CDR3 is TGTGCCAGCAGTCATACAGGGAGGGGGCAAGAGACCCAGTACTTC.

The CDR3 region is CASRPGQGTYGYTF. CDR3 bases: TGTGCCAGCAGACCGGGACAGGGAACCTATGGCTACACCTTC. The rearrangement links TRBV7-8 to TRBJ1-2, with 9 bases lining up with TRBD1. The germline V gene encodes CDR1 SGHVS and CDR2 FQNEAQ. After removal of 6 bases from V and 4 bases from J, the junction contained 6 bases not matched to a gene. This CDR3 is built from 14 residues.

This clone has just one count. V and J are TRBV10-3 and TRBJ2-3, with a weak D call TRBD1 (5 bases). CDR1 and CDR2 (germline): ENHRY, SYGVKD. V was pared by 6 bases and J by 0 bases, with 10 bases between. The CDR3 sequence is 14 residues long. CDR3 in amino acids: CAIRDKFSTDTQYF. CDR3 DNA sequence: TGTGCCATCAGGGACAAGTTTAGCACAGATACGCAGTATTTT.

The rearrangement links TRBV6-5 to TRBJ2-4; TRBD2 matches at 7 bases. CDR1 and CDR2 (germline): MNHEY, SVGAGI. The CDR3 extends over 15 amino acids. V lost 9 bases, J lost 4 bases, and 12 bases stayed unmatched. In DNA, the CDR3 is TGTGCCAGTAAGGGGCTGGGGGAGGGGAAAAACATTCAGTACTTC. Encoded protein: CASKGLGEGKNIQYF.